Below are 29 T cell receptor beta chains sequenced from a single sample in a study of cytomegalovirus exposure and HLA in healthy donors. The PCR employed 60 Vbeta primers together with 13 Jbeta primers. Repertoires were generated with immunoSEQ multiplex PCR, while TCRdb's copy carries only in-frame clones and drops some. The table includes 170,000 or so clones, 70% to 85% detected once. Sequenced input: PBMCs. The receptors come from a woman between 40 and 50 years old in good health and CMV-seronegative.

This chain uses TRBV25-1 with TRBJ2-2, with D perhaps matching TRBD2 (5 bases). Germline V gene lookup returns CDR1 MGHDK and CDR2 SYGVNS. The CDR3 runs to 13 residues. CDR3 amino acids: CPLVLVTHGELFF. Written as DNA, the CDR3 is TGTCCACTGGTACTAGTGACTCACGGGGAGCTGTTTTTT.

The V and J genes are TRBV5-4 and TRBJ2-5; 7 nucleotides line up with TRBD1. The V gene end was trimmed by 4 bases and the J gene end by 4 bases; junction bases not matched to a gene: 7. CDR1 and CDR2 (germline): SGHNT, YYREEE (reference sequence). There are 14 residues in the CDR3. The CDR3 coding sequence is TGTGCCAGCAGCCCCCGGGACAGTGCAGAGACCCAGTACTTC. Its protein product is CASSPRDSAETQYF.

This clone was counted once. The rearrangement uses TRBV6-1 and TRBJ2-5, with 16 bases lining up with TRBD2. With 11 bases clipped from V and 7 bases from J, the junction kept 4 bases outside the gene matches. The CDR3 covers 13 residues. CDR1 MNHNS and CDR2 SASEGT come from the germline V gene. CDR3 coding DNA: TGTGCCGGGGGACTAGCGGGAGGGAGGACCCAGTACTTC. Translated: CAGGLAGGRTQYF.

The chain couples TRBV7-6 to TRBJ2-7; TRBD2 agrees at 7 bases. Germline CDR1 reads SGHVS; CDR2 reads FNYEAQ. This CDR3 spans 15 amino acids. Trimming at V came to 1 base and at J to 5 bases, leaving 8 bases not matched to a gene. The CDR3 loop is CASSLGGRARDEQYF. CDR3 DNA: TGTGCCAGCAGCTTAGGAGGGAGGGCCAGGGACGAGCAGTACTTC.

J is TRBJ1-5 and V is TRBV25-1; TRBD1 might be the D (6 bases). The CDR3 runs to 15 residues. V was clipped by 2 bases and J by 3 bases, with 11 bases between them. The germline V gene encodes CDR1 MGHDK and CDR2 SYGVNS. The CDR3 nucleotides are TGTGCCAGCAGTGAAAGGTGGGGGCCCAATCAGCCCCAGCATTTT. Amino acid sequence: CASSERWGPNQPQHF.

The chain is built from TRBV5-1 and TRBJ1-2; 7 nucleotides line up with TRBD1. Germline trimming cut 0 bases from V and 6 bases from J; bases unmatched to any gene: 5. The CDR3 is 14 amino acids. Germline V gives CDR1 SGHRS, CDR2 YFSETQ. The chain's CDR3 is CASSLDRGSNGYTF. In DNA, the CDR3 is TGCGCCAGCAGCTTGGACAGGGGCTCGAATGGCTACACCTTC.

The chain links TRBV10-1 to TRBJ1-1; D is perhaps TRBD1 (6 bases). The CDR3 has 13 residues. Germline assignment: CDR1 WNHNN and CDR2 SYGVQD (reference sequence). V dropped 10 bases and J dropped 1 base, with 13 bases sitting between them. CDR3 residues: CATLDSPNTEAFF. DNA of the CDR3: TGCGCCACCTTGGACAGCCCGAACACTGAAGCTTTCTTT.

The chain couples TRBV25-1 to TRBJ1-1; the match to TRBD1 covers 7 bases. The CDR3 has 14 amino acids. Germline CDR1 and CDR2: MGHDK and SYGVNS. V lost 6 bases to trimming and J lost 10 bases; unmatched junction nucleotides: 14. CDR3 in amino acids: CASSPRGGGGLAFF. The CDR3 DNA reads as TGTGCCAGCAGCCCCCGAGGAGGGGGCGGGTTAGCTTTCTTT.

This clone has only one observation. V and J are TRBV12-5 and TRBJ1-5; a possible D gene is TRBD1 (6 bases). Germline V gene lookup returns CDR1 LGHNT and CDR2 FRNRAP. The CDR3 runs to 14 residues. V was pared by 8 bases and J by 0 bases, with 11 bases between. Here the CDR3 reads CASSRDISNQPQHF. DNA for the CDR3: TGTGCTAGTAGCAGGGACATTAGCAATCAGCCCCAGCATTTT.

The rearrangement joins TRBV9 to TRBJ2-7, with 7 bases fitting TRBD1. This CDR3 is built from 14 residues. Germline lookup yields CDR1 SGDLS and CDR2 YYNGEE. With V trimmed by 4 bases and J by 5 bases, 9 bases remained unmatched. The CDR3 nucleotides are TGTGCCAGCAGCCCCGAGGTAGGGGGCGACGAGCAGTACTTC. This translates into CASSPEVGGDEQYF.

The genes are TRBV19 and TRBJ1-5, with no clear D. CDR1 and CDR2 from the germline V gene are LNHDA and SQIVND (reference sequence). There are 20 residues in the CDR3. Trimming pared 2 bases from V and 1 base from J, leaving 24 bases between. The CDR3 region has the DNA TGTGCCAGTAGTATAACCCCACGTAGATCTCTGAGCGCAAGCAATCAGCCCCAGCATTTT. Protein product: CASSITPRRSLSASNQPQHF.

The chain links TRBV5-1 to TRBJ2-1, with 7 nucleotides matching TRBD2. Germline V gives CDR1 SGHRS, CDR2 YFSETQ. V lost 3 bases to trimming and J lost 9 bases; unmatched junction nucleotides: 6. The CDR3 runs 13 residues. The CDR3 region has the DNA TGCGCCAGCAGCTACGACGGGGGGATTGAGCAGTTCTTC. Protein product: CASSYDGGIEQFF. The complete variable domain, with remaining parts taken from reference TRBV5-1 and TRBJ2-1, reads KAGVTQTPRYLIKTRGQQVTLSCSPISGHRSVSWYQQTPGQGLQFLFEYFSETQRNKGNFPGRFSGRQFSNSRSEMNVSTLELGDSALYLCASSYDGGIEQFFGPGTRLTVL.

V and J are TRBV5-1 and TRBJ1-1; D possibly corresponds to TRBD1 (5 bases). The CDR3 is 15 residues long. From germline, CDR1 is SGHRS and CDR2 YFSETQ. V lost 0 bases and J 0 bases, leaving 9 bases between the germline ends. Written as DNA, the CDR3 is TGCGCCAGCAGCTTGGCTGGACAATTGAACACTGAAGCTTTCTTT. Its protein is CASSLAGQLNTEAFF.

This chain connects TRBV7-9 to TRBJ1-1, with a weak D call TRBD1 (5 bases). V shed 0 bases and J shed 2 bases, with 10 bases lying between them. In germline, CDR1 is SEHNR, CDR2 FQNEAQ (reference sequence). This CDR3 is built from 15 residues. The CDR3 loop is CASSLAGQRNTEAFF. Here the CDR3 DNA reads TGTGCCAGCAGCTTAGCGGGGCAGCGAAACACTGAAGCTTTCTTT.

This clone was detected only a few times. This rearrangement joins TRBV14 to TRBJ1-5, with 10 nucleotides matching TRBD1. This CDR3 has 15 amino acids. The V gene end was trimmed by 5 bases and the J gene end by 3 bases; junction bases not matched to a gene: 4. Per germline, CDR1 SGHDN and CDR2 FVKESK. CDR3 region: CASSSGTGANQPQHF. The CDR3 DNA is TGTGCCAGCAGCTCCGGGACAGGGGCCAATCAGCCCCAGCATTTT. The full variable domain, with the rest looked up from reference TRBV14 and TRBJ1-5, is EAGVTQFPSHSVIEKGQTVTLRCDPISGHDNLYWYRRVMGKEIKFLLHFVKESKQDESGMPNNRFLAERTGGTYSTLKVQPAELEDSGVYFCASSSGTGANQPQHFGDGTRLSIL.

J is TRBJ2-2 and V is TRBV4-2; TRBD2 matches at 11 bases. Per germline, CDR1 LGHNA and CDR2 YNFKEQ. V was clipped by 0 bases and J by 7 bases; unmatched bases: 7. CDR3 size: 17 residues. CDR3 amino acids: CASSQDLSGGAVGELFF. The CDR3 DNA is TGTGCCAGCAGCCAAGATCTTAGCGGGGGGGCCGTCGGGGAGCTGTTTTTT.

This sequence joins TRBV7-2 and TRBJ2-1, with D possibly matching TRBD2 (7 bases). V lost 5 bases to trimming and J lost 4 bases, with 15 bases between them. This CDR3 comprises 15 residues. Germline V gives CDR1 SGHTA, CDR2 FQGNSA. The DNA for the CDR3 is TGTGCCAGCAGCCTAGGGGGGGGGCCTTACAATGAGCAGTTCTTC. It translates to CASSLGGGPYNEQFF.

The V and J genes are TRBV5-1 and TRBJ2-7, with D possibly TRBD1 on 7 matching bases. Deletions cut 4 bases from V and 0 bases from J, with 17 bases between. CDR1 SGHRS and CDR2 YFSETQ come from the germline V gene. The CDR3 runs to 16 residues. CDR3 amino acids: CASSIGGGQSSYEQYF. DNA of the CDR3: TGCGCCAGCAGCATAGGAGGGGGCCAGAGCTCCTACGAGCAGTACTTC.

The table lists this clone with a count of one. The V gene is TRBV27, the J gene TRBJ2-5, with TRBD2 matching over 7 bases. The CDR3 is made up of 17 amino acids. The germline gives CDR1 MNHEY, CDR2 SMNVEV (reference sequence). V was clipped by 5 bases and J by 6 bases; unmatched bases: 18. As DNA, the CDR3 is TGTGCCAGCAGTCGCTTCCGGGGGGAACCGGGGGGTAAGACCCAGTACTTC. Protein product: CASSRFRGEPGGKTQYF.

V usage is TRBV5-1 and J usage is TRBJ1-4; 8 bases map to TRBD1. CDR3 length: 14 residues. Per the germline V gene, CDR1 is SGHRS and CDR2 is YFSETQ. The junction had 2 bases not matched to a gene; V was cut back by 3 bases and J by 4 bases. CDR3 bases: TGCGCCAGCAGCTCGACAGGGGTTAATGAAAAACTGTTTTTT. Protein: CASSSTGVNEKLFF.

The chain links TRBV7-2 to TRBJ1-5; D uncertain. The CDR3 is made up of 13 amino acids. CDR1 SGHTA and CDR2 FQGNSA come from the germline V gene. V lost 2 bases to trimming and J lost 4 bases, with 6 bases between them. For the CDR3, the DNA is TGTGCCAGCAGCTTATCCCCGAATCAGCCCCAGCATTTT. This codes for CASSLSPNQPQHF.

CDR3 bases: TGCGCCAGCAGCTCGCCCGGGAGCATGAACACTGAAGCTTTCTTT. This gives the protein CASSSPGSMNTEAFF. This chain joins TRBV5-1 and TRBJ1-1; unclear D gene. CDR1 and CDR2 from the germline V gene are SGHRS and YFSETQ. The CDR3 is 15 residues long. V was shortened by 3 bases and J by 0 bases, with 12 bases between the two germline ends.

The rearrangement uses TRBV30 and TRBJ2-1; D gene uncertain. CDR1 GTSNPN and CDR2 SVGIG come from the germline V gene (reference sequence). Between the trimmed V and J ends, which lost 8 bases and 4 bases, there was a span of 12 bases. The CDR3 totals 12 residues. The CDR3 bases are TGTGCCATCGCCATAACTTACAATGAGCAGTTCTTC. Translated: CAIAITYNEQFF.

The genes are TRBV25-1 and TRBJ1-1; the D gene is possibly TRBD1 (5 bases). In germline, CDR1 is MGHDK, CDR2 SYGVNS. This CDR3 has 14 amino acids. V was shortened by 2 bases and J by 1 base, with 8 bases between the two germline ends. Here the CDR3 reads CASSERGGNTEAFF. The CDR3 coding sequence is TGTGCCAGCAGTGAAAGGGGTGGGAACACTGAAGCTTTCTTT.

The V gene is TRBV14, the J gene TRBJ2-5, with D maybe TRBD1 (6 bases). TRBJ2-7 matches the DNA end more closely, so the J call is doubtful. The germline V gene encodes CDR1 SGHDN and CDR2 FVKESK. CDR3 length equals 17 residues. CDR3 in amino acids: CASSLTGQQGLRYEQYF. The CDR3 DNA reads as TGTGCCAGCAGCCTGACCGGTCAACAGGGATTGCGCTACGAGCAGTACTTC.

The chain couples TRBV7-6 to TRBJ1-6; 7 nucleotides align to TRBD1. Germline CDR1 SGHVS, CDR2 FNYEAQ. Unmatched junction bases numbered 7, after V lost 1 base and J lost 7 bases. The CDR3 extends over 16 amino acids. CDR3 in DNA: TGTGCCAGCAGCTTAGGAAACAGGGGTACAAATTCACCCCTCCACTTT. Its translation: CASSLGNRGTNSPLHF.

The chain carries TRBV9 and TRBJ2-1, with 7 bases fitting TRBD2. Germline CDR1 and CDR2: SGDLS and YYNGEE. CDR3 size: 17 residues. J lost 5 bases, V lost 3 bases, and 14 bases had no gene match. The CDR3: CASSARDAGEGNNEQFF. The DNA of the CDR3 is TGTGCCAGCAGCGCCCGCGACGCGGGAGAAGGCAACAATGAGCAGTTCTTC.

CDR3 loop: CASSVSGSSRNEQFF. In nucleotides, the CDR3 is TGTGCCAGCAGCGTTAGCGGGAGCAGCCGGAATGAGCAGTTCTTC. J is TRBJ2-1 and V is TRBV7-3, with 9 nucleotides matching TRBD2. The V segment lost 5 bases and the J segment 7 bases; nucleotides outside the gene matches: 9. CDR3 length: 15 amino acids. Germline CDR1 reads SGHTA; CDR2 reads FQGTGA.

Only one count was recorded for this clone. The chain joins TRBV7-3 to TRBJ1-1, with TRBD1 matching 7 bases. Trimming cost V 5 bases and J 0 bases; bases outside gene matches: 6. Germline V gene data show CDR1 as SGHTA and CDR2 as FQGTGA. The CDR3 runs to 15 residues. CDR3 amino acids: CASSPQGGMNTEAFF. In nucleotides, the CDR3 is TGTGCCAGCAGCCCCCAGGGGGGCATGAACACTGAAGCTTTCTTT.